The 14 T cell receptor beta chains listed next were all sequenced from one sample in a study of Ad26.COV2.S vaccination and SARS-CoV-2 variants. Stated treatment: some 20 received Ad26.COV2.S at low or high dose, single or two shots; about five received placebo; per-sample allocation not given. The study sampled participants on day 63 after the first vaccine or placebo injection. Assay used: immunoSEQ multiplex PCR; TCRdb lists only in-frame clones, some missing. The profile shows 430,000 or so clones, 90% of them singletons. The specimen comprised peripheral blood, sampled in a trial of Ad26.COV2.S vaccine versus placebo. Source of these receptors: a person aged 18-60 years who received the Ad26.COV2.S COVID-19 vaccine or a placebo.

The chain is built from TRBV7-2 and TRBJ2-1; the match to TRBD2 covers 13 bases. The CDR3 length is 19 residues. The ends lost 3 bases at V and 5 bases at J; junction bases unmatched: 13. Germline loops: CDR1 SGHTA, CDR2 FQGNSA. The CDR3: CASSLRGTSGIASHNEQFF. The CDR3 bases are TGTGCCAGCAGCTTGCGCGGGACTAGCGGGATTGCGTCGCACAATGAGCAGTTCTTC.

This chain joins TRBV4-3 and TRBJ2-3; D not resolved. The CDR3 runs to 14 residues. CDR1 and CDR2 from the germline V gene are LGHNA and YSLEER. V lost 0 bases, J lost 6 bases, and 10 bases lay in between. Here the CDR3 DNA reads TGCGCCAGCAGCCAAGATTCTGAGGAGGATACGCAGTATTTT. The encoded protein is CASSQDSEEDTQYF.

The chain uses TRBV18 and TRBJ2-2; 7 bases agree with TRBD1. V shed 6 bases and J 5 bases; nucleotides not matched to a gene: 15. CDR3 size: 17 residues. Per the germline V gene, CDR1 is KGHSH and CDR2 is LQKENI. Here the CDR3 reads CASSLTGVAVRTGELFF. In DNA form, the CDR3 reads TGTGCCAGCTCGCTTACAGGGGTGGCAGTGAGAACCGGGGAGCTGTTTTTT.

V is TRBV5-6 and J is TRBJ2-3, with TRBD1 matching over 7 bases. The V gene end was trimmed by 2 bases and the J gene end by 5 bases; junction bases not matched to a gene: 8. The CDR3 covers 15 residues. Germline V gene data show CDR1 as SGHDT and CDR2 as YYEEEE. This CDR3 reads CASSFGTVQGDTQYF. The CDR3 DNA reads as TGTGCCAGCAGCTTCGGGACAGTACAGGGAGATACGCAGTATTTT. Filled out from reference TRBV5-6 and TRBJ2-3, the complete variable domain reads DAGVTQSPTHLIKTRGQQVTLRCSPKSGHDTVSWYQQALGQGPQFIFQYYEEEERQRGNFPDRFSGHQFPNYSSELNVNALLLGDSALYLCASSFGTVQGDTQYFGPGTRLTVL.

The chain joins TRBV7-2 to TRBJ2-7; 9 nucleotides line up with TRBD1. The CDR3 has 15 residues. V dropped 5 bases and J dropped 2; count of bases not matched to a gene: 7. Germline assignment: CDR1 SGHTA and CDR2 FQGNSA. CDR3 coding DNA: TGTGCCAGCAGCCAACAGGGGGCTATCACCTACGAGCAGTACTTC. Protein sequence: CASSQQGAITYEQYF.

The chain combines TRBV7-6 with TRBJ2-3; the match to TRBD2 covers 7 bases. The ends lost 5 bases at V and 0 bases at J; junction bases unmatched: 5. Per the germline V gene, CDR1 is SGHVS and CDR2 is FNYEAQ. The CDR3 is 15 residues long. Here the CDR3 reads CASSPLAASTDTQYF. The CDR3 region has the DNA TGTGCCAGCAGCCCCCTAGCGGCAAGCACAGATACGCAGTATTTT.

This rearrangement joins TRBV9 to TRBJ1-2; D is ambiguous. This CDR3 contains 14 residues. The V end was cut by 0 bases, the J end by 3 bases, with 9 bases between. Germline CDR1 reads SGDLS; CDR2 reads YYNGEE. The CDR3 DNA reads TGTGCCAGCAGCGTAGGGGTCAGCGACTATGGCTACACCTTC. It yields the protein CASSVGVSDYGYTF.

The V gene is TRBV3-1 (or the pseudogene TRBV3-2), the J gene TRBJ1-2, with 10 nucleotides matching TRBD1. Trimming took 4 bases from V and 4 from J; bases not matched to a gene: 9. CDR3 length: 16 amino acids. CDR1 LGHDT and CDR2 YNNKEL come from the germline V gene (reference sequence). In DNA, the CDR3 is TGTGCCAGCAGCCGCCAGCCGGGACAGGGGTTCTATGGCTACACCTTC. It translates to CASSRQPGQGFYGYTF.

The V and J genes are TRBV5-6 and TRBJ1-2, with 7 bases fitting TRBD1. Germline CDR1 is SGHDT and CDR2 is YYEEEE. The J segment lost 3 bases and the V segment lost 4 bases, leaving 9 bases of the junction unmatched. The CDR3 has 15 residues. CDR3 protein: CASSRLTGQYYGYTF. CDR3 nucleotides: TGTGCCAGCAGCCGTCTAACGGGACAGTACTATGGCTACACCTTC.

V and J are TRBV9 and TRBJ1-6; D remains unclear. The CDR3 length is 13 residues. V lost 0 bases, J lost 10 bases, and 8 bases lay in between. Per germline, CDR1 SGDLS and CDR2 YYNGEE. The CDR3 loop is CASSVGLGSPLHF. For the CDR3, the DNA is TGTGCCAGCAGCGTAGGATTAGGCTCACCCCTCCACTTT.

The chain couples TRBV11-2 to TRBJ1-3; D is uncertain. Per the germline V gene, CDR1 is SGHAT and CDR2 is FQNNGV. Trimming pared 2 bases from V and 0 bases from J, leaving 8 bases between. This CDR3 has 15 residues. The CDR3 DNA is TGTGCCAGCAGCTTACCGGGGTTCTCTGGAAACACCATATATTTT. Protein product: CASSLPGFSGNTIYF.

The chain uses TRBV7-2 and TRBJ2-2; TRBD1 might be the D (6 bases). Germline-derived CDR1 and CDR2 are SGHTA and FQGNSA. The CDR3 has 13 residues. Deletions cut 3 bases from V and 10 bases from J, with 12 bases between. This CDR3 reads CASSLQGLPELFF. CDR3 in DNA: TGTGCCAGCAGCTTGCAGGGGCTGCCGGAGCTGTTTTTT. Full variable domain (missing parts from reference TRBV7-2 and TRBJ2-2): GAGVSQSPSNKVTEKGKDVELRCDPISGHTALYWYRQSLGQGLEFLIYFQGNSAPDKSGLPSDRFSAERTGGSVSTLTIQRTQQEDSAVYLCASSLQGLPELFFGEGSRLTVL.

Only one count was recorded for this clone. The chain joins TRBV19 to TRBJ1-1; D remains ambiguous. The ends were cut back, 6 bases at V and 2 bases at J, with 13 bases in the middle. The CDR3 spans 14 residues. CDR1 and CDR2 from the germline V gene are LNHDA and SQIVND (reference sequence). CDR3 protein: CASRRFTVNTEAFF. Written as DNA, the CDR3 is TGTGCCAGTAGAAGGTTTACAGTAAACACTGAAGCTTTCTTT.

The rearrangement uses TRBV7-9 and TRBJ2-5, with D uncertain. V was shortened by 5 bases and J by 4 bases, with 5 bases between the two germline ends. The length of the CDR3 is 11 residues. The germline V gene has CDR1 SEHNR and CDR2 FQNEAQ (reference sequence). The CDR3 DNA sequence: TGTGCCAGCAGCCCCCTAGAGACCCAGTACTTC. It yields the protein CASSPLETQYF.